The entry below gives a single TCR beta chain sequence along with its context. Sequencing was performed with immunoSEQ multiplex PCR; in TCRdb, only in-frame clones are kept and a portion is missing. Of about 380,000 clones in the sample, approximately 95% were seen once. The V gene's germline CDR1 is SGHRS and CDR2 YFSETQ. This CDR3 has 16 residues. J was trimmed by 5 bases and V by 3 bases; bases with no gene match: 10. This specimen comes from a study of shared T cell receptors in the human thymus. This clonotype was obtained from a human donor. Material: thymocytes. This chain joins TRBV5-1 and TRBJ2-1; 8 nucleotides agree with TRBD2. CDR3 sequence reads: CASSWTFSGMNNEQFF. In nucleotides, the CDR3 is TGCGCCAGCAGCTGGACCTTTAGCGGGATGAACAATGAGCAGTTCTTC.